A few counts support the clone carrying this T cell receptor beta chain. TCRdb fed the 5' RACE reads into MiXCR, producing one record per CDR3 protein. Found here are some 46,000 distinct CDR3 sequences, over 15% of them singletons; the top ten hold approximately 2.8%. This sample was taken from a study of chronic HIV infection and antiretroviral therapy. This CDR3 is built from 16 residues. Germline V CDR1 and CDR2: MDHEN, SYDVKM. The V gene lost 3 bases and the J gene lost 5 bases, with 19 bases spanning the gap. The TCR originated in an adult who had HIV and had not received antiretroviral therapy, or was an uninfected healthy control (not recorded which). The J gene is TRBJ1-2, the V gene TRBV28, with D tentatively TRBD1 (5 bases). The specimen sequenced was peripheral blood. CDR3 bases: TGTGCCAGCAGTTTCCCTAGAGGGACGGTTGATTATGGCTACACCTTC. Its translation: CASSFPRGTVDYGYTF.